Presented here are 13 T cell receptor beta chains from one specimen sequenced in a study of blood T cell repertoires in COVID-19. Clones were sequenced by immunoSEQ multiplex PCR, and TCRdb holds only the in-frame ones, with some missing. Of some 150,000 clones listed, approximately 80% were seen once; the top ten hold 10% to 15%. Sequencing was carried out using peripheral blood. The receptors come from a man aged 55 to 69 with active or convalescent COVID-19.

The V gene is TRBV5-1, the J gene TRBJ2-3; TRBD2 aligns across 11 bases. The CDR3 is made up of 15 amino acids. The V and J ends lost 3 bases and 6 bases, in that order; junction bases with no gene match: 6. Germline assignment: CDR1 SGHRS and CDR2 YFSETQ. The CDR3 here is CASSSGLAVMDTQYF. CDR3 DNA sequence: TGCGCCAGCAGCTCGGGACTAGCGGTAATGGATACGCAGTATTTT.

V and J are TRBV7-9 and TRBJ1-4; a weak D match, TRBD1 (5 bases). The CDR3 is 14 residues long. Trimming removed 2 bases at V and 5 bases at J, with 9 bases between. Per germline, CDR1 SEHNR and CDR2 FQNEAQ (reference sequence). In DNA form, the CDR3 reads TGTGCCAGCAGCTTACTCAGGGCAAATGAAAAACTGTTTTTT. This gives the protein CASSLLRANEKLFF.

This clone was seen a few times. The chain recombines TRBV9 with TRBJ2-2, with no clear D. This CDR3 region has 13 residues. V was cut by 3 bases and J by 2 bases, with 5 bases left in between. The germline V gene encodes CDR1 SGDLS and CDR2 YYNGEE. The CDR3 sequence: CASSALNTGELFF. The CDR3 nucleotides are TGTGCCAGCAGCGCCCTCAACACCGGGGAGCTGTTTTTT.

The V and J genes are TRBV21-1 and TRBJ1-2. TRBV21-1 is termed a pseudogene. The CDR3 length is 12 residues. CDR3 sequence reads: CASTHPLGGYTF. The CDR3 bases are TGTGCCAGCACACATCCCCTCGGGGGCTACACCTTC.

The V call is TRBV5-8, the J call TRBJ2-3; perhaps TRBD2 as D (6 bases). Germline V gene data show CDR1 as SGHTS and CDR2 as YDEGEE. V was trimmed by 9 bases and J by 2 bases, leaving 19 bases between them. This CDR3 spans 15 amino acids. CDR3 nucleotides: TGTGCCATACTTCCGGAGGGCCGAGTCACAGATACGCAGTATTTT. As protein: CAILPEGRVTDTQYF. Complete variable domain (other parts from reference TRBV5-8 and TRBJ2-3): EAGVTQSPTHLIKTRGQQATLRCSPISGHTSVYWYQQALGLGLQFLLWYDEGEERNRGNFPPRFSGRQFPNYSSELNVNALELEDSALYLCAILPEGRVTDTQYFGPGTRLTVL.

The rearrangement joins TRBV7-3 to TRBJ2-1; 14 bases fit TRBD2. The ends lost 5 bases at V and 7 bases at J; junction bases unmatched: 4. Germline V gene sequence: CDR1 SGHTA, CDR2 FQGTGA. The CDR3 contains 15 residues. The CDR3, as DNA: TGTGCCAGCAGCACGACTAGCGGGAGGGTTAATGAGCAGTTCTTC. Amino acids: CASSTTSGRVNEQFF.

This sequence joins TRBV9 and TRBJ2-7; 11 nucleotides line up with TRBD1. Germline loops: CDR1 SGDLS, CDR2 YYNGEE. CDR3 size: 15 residues. The V and J ends lost 3 bases and 3 bases, in that order; junction bases with no gene match: 5. The CDR3 sequence is CASSGGGTGGYEQYF. CDR3 sequence (DNA): TGTGCCAGCAGCGGAGGCGGGACAGGGGGCTACGAGCAGTACTTC.

This rearrangement joins TRBV5-4 to TRBJ1-1, with a possible D match to TRBD1 (6 bases). This CDR3 has 13 residues. Trimming removed 2 bases at V and 4 bases at J, with 9 bases between. Germline CDR1 reads SGHNT; CDR2 reads YYREEE (reference sequence). For the CDR3, the DNA is TGTGCCAGCAGCTTCAGGGGTGGCACTGAAGCTTTCTTT. Its translation: CASSFRGGTEAFF.

This chain connects TRBV9 to TRBJ1-3; D possibly corresponds to TRBD1 (6 bases). Trimming removed 4 bases at V and 4 bases at J, with 15 bases between. This CDR3 is 15 amino acids long. Germline assignment: CDR1 SGDLS and CDR2 YYNGEE. CDR3 bases: TGTGCCAGCAGCCCCGGCAGGGGCTCGGGAAACACCATATATTTT. Its protein is CASSPGRGSGNTIYF.

The chain employs TRBV9 and TRBJ1-1; 7 bases fit TRBD1. V lost 2 bases and J lost 5; bases outside the gene matches: 12. The CDR3 is 16 amino acids. Germline V gives CDR1 SGDLS, CDR2 YYNGEE. Here the CDR3 reads CASSVRTTGVGTEAFF. CDR3 coding DNA: TGTGCCAGCAGCGTCCGAACAACAGGGGTTGGGACTGAAGCTTTCTTT.

The CDR3 region is CASRPSSGVQPQHF. The CDR3 DNA reads TGCGCCAGCAGACCATCCTCCGGGGTACAGCCCCAGCATTTT. The V gene is TRBV5-1, the J gene TRBJ1-5; D gene ambiguous. Germline V gives CDR1 SGHRS, CDR2 YFSETQ. V was pared by 5 bases and J by 7 bases, with 16 bases between. This CDR3 region has 14 residues.

The chain employs TRBV6-1 and TRBJ1-3; TRBD1 matches at 9 bases. The CDR3 is 16 residues long. The germline CDR1 and CDR2 sequences are MNHNS and SASEGT. Germline trimming cut 4 bases from V and 0 bases from J; bases unmatched to any gene: 4. Here the CDR3 DNA reads TGTGCCAGCAGTGTCGGACAGGGGTACTCTGGAAACACCATATATTTT. Its protein is CASSVGQGYSGNTIYF.

There are a few counts of this clone. The V call is TRBV28, the J call TRBJ2-7; 7 bases fit TRBD2. Germline V gene data show CDR1 as MDHEN and CDR2 as SYDVKM. The CDR3 extends over 15 amino acids. V lost 10 bases to trimming and J lost 4 bases; unmatched junction nucleotides: 16. This CDR3 reads CATTGGSGAYYEQYF. In DNA form, the CDR3 reads TGTGCCACCACCGGTGGCAGCGGGGCCTATTACGAGCAGTACTTC.